This T cell receptor (beta chain) stems from a study of cytomegalovirus exposure and HLA in healthy donors. Whole-study findings and limits: Specific recognition of CMV antigens was confirmed in vitro for a few chains (all CMV-associated). In a later analysis, V- and J-gene trimming of beta chains associated with a DCLRE1C missense variant, replicated independently. Most subjects had HLA-A and HLA-B alleles reportedly predicted accurately by TCR beta sequences.

With respect to this clone: Antigen specificity is unknown.

Primers for the PCR totalled 60 Vbeta and 13 Jbeta. Some clones are missing from TCRdb's copy, which holds only in-frame ones; the method was immunoSEQ multiplex PCR. The table has around 170,000 clones, approximately 80% seen once; the top ten hold under 1.5%. The germline gives CDR1 SGHTA, CDR2 FQGNSA. V lost 5 bases and J lost 7, with 9 bases in between. CDR3 length: 12 residues. The sample taken for sequencing was PBMCs. This chain links TRBV7-2 with TRBJ2-1; no definite D call. The sequence was collected from a male donor in good health and CMV-seronegative. The CDR3 reads CASSRAGNEQFF. In DNA form, the CDR3 reads TGTGCCAGCAGCCGTGCCGGTAATGAGCAGTTCTTC.